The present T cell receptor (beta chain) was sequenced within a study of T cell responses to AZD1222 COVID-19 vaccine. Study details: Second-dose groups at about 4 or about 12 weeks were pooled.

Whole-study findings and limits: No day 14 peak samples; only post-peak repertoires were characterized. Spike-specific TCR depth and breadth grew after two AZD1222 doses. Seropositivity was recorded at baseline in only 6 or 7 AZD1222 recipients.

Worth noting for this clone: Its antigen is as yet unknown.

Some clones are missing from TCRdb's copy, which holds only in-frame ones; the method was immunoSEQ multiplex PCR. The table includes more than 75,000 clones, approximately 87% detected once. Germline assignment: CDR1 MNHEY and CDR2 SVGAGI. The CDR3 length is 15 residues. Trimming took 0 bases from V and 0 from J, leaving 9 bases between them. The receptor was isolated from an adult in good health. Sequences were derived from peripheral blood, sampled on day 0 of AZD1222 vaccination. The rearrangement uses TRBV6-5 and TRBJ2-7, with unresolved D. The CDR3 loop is CASSYSGKGSYEQYF. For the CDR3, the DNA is TGTGCCAGCAGTTACTCGGGGAAAGGCTCCTACGAGCAGTACTTC.